The rows below give T cell receptor beta chains drawn from one sample of a study of post-analysis software for immune sequencing data. One entry per CDR3 protein results from TCRdb running MiXCR on the PCR reads. The sample contains around 400,000 distinct CDR3 sequences, about 40% of which appear only once. Sequenced: blood. The receptor set was obtained from a girl aged 2-15 years with multiple sclerosis. The CDR3 runs from the conserved cysteine through the conserved F or W. Fields, in order: D gene, clone size, CDR3 length, V gene, J gene, CDR3 DNA, CDR3 protein. A D gene is named only where the DNA matches it firmly. The listing skips clone size in some rows; elsewhere it reads once, few, many or a size class.

.	.	16	TRBV15	TRBJ2-4	TGTGCCACCAGCAGAGGAGGAGGGGTAGCCAAAAACATTCAGTACTTC	CATSRGGGVAKNIQYF
.	few	14	TRBV10-3	TRBJ1-1	TGTGCCACCTCATCTGGGTCTTCACACACTGAAGCTTTCTTT	CATSSGSSHTEAFF
.	.	13	TRBV4-1	TRBJ1-2	TGCGCCAGCAGGAGGACCGGCCAGGCTGGCTACACCTTC	CASRRTGQAGYTF
.	.	15	TRBV20-1	TRBJ2-1	TGCAGTGCCACGGACTCATTAGACTCCTACAATGAGCAGTTCTTC	CSATDSLDSYNEQFF
.	.	13	TRBV29-1	TRBJ2-3	TGCAGCCCATACGAGGGCCTCGTAGATACGCAGTATTTT	CSPYEGLVDTQYF
.	.	14	TRBV7-2	TRBJ1-1	TGTGCCAGCAGCTCACTCCGACTCAACACTGAAGCTTTCTTT	CASSSLRLNTEAFF
TRBD1	few	14	TRBV20-1	TRBJ2-5	TGCAGTGCCGGGTCCGACAGGGTGCGGCAAAAGCAGTACTTC	CSAGSDRVRQKQYF
TRBD2	few	14	TRBV10-3	TRBJ2-3	TGTGCCATCAGCCCTAGCGGAGACACAGATACGCAGTATTTT	CAISPSGDTDTQYF
TRBD2	.	17	TRBV20-1	TRBJ2-1	TGCAGTGCTAGAGATATCAAGCGGGGGGGCATAGGCGGTGAGCAGTTCTTC	CSARDIKRGGIGGEQFF
.	.	16	TRBV6-6	TRBJ2-3	TGTGCCAGCAGACCTAACGGCCAGGCTAGCACAGATACGCAGTATTTT	CASRPNGQASTDTQYF
TRBD2	.	18	TRBV12-3/TRBV12-4	TRBJ2-5	TGTGCCAGCAGTTGGGGACTAGCGGGGGGGCAGATTTGGAATGAGCAGTACTTC	CASSWGLAGGQIWNEQYF
.	few	12	TRBV4-2	TRBJ2-7	TGTGCCAGCAGCCAAACGGCAGGCGAGCAGTACTTC	CASSQTAGEQYF
.	.	14	TRBV5-1	TRBJ2-1	TGCGCCAGCAGCCCCCTCAATATCGAGAATGAGCAGTTCTTC	CASSPLNIENEQFF
TRBD2	.	15	TRBV7-6	TRBJ2-2	TGTGCCAGCAGTCGACCGGGACTAGGATTCGGGGAGCTGTTTTTT	CASSRPGLGFGELFF
.	.	12	TRBV6-2/TRBV6-3	TRBJ2-7	TGTGCCAGCAGTCGGGACCAAGGCGAGCAGTACTTC	CASSRDQGEQYF
.	.	14	TRBV21-1	TRBJ2-7	TGTGCCAGCAGCCCGGGACAGGGATCTAGGATGCAGTACTTC	CASSPGQGSRMQYF
.	.	11	TRBV29-1	TRBJ2-7	TGCAGCGTTAGTAGCGGCTACGAGCAGTACTTC	CSVSSGYEQYF
TRBD1	.	14	TRBV5-6	TRBJ2-7	TGTGCCAGCAGACGACAGGGGTCCTCCTACGAGCAGTACTTC	CASRRQGSSYEQYF
TRBD2	.	15	TRBV5-1	TRBJ2-7	TGCGCCAGCAGCTATAGCGGGAGTCAATCCTACGAGCAGTACTTC	CASSYSGSQSYEQYF
.	.	11	TRBV20-1	TRBJ1-1	TGCAGGGCGGGGTCCGGCACTGAAGCTTTCTTT	CRAGSGTEAFF
TRBD2	.	14	TRBV29-1	TRBJ2-1	TGCAGCGTTGATGGGGGGGAGCTGTACAATGAGCAGTTCTTC	CSVDGGELYNEQFF
.	few	12	TRBV29-1	TRBJ2-7	TGCAGCTTCGTGGGTAGCTCCTACGAGCAGTACTTC	CSFVGSSYEQYF
TRBD1	.	14	TRBV10-3	TRBJ1-1	TGTGCCATCAGTGACAGACAGGGGGAATCTGAAGCTTTCTTT	CAISDRQGESEAFF
.	once	12	TRBV15	TRBJ2-1	TGTGCCACAGGGAAGGGGAACAATGAGCAGTTCTTC	CATGKGNNEQFF
TRBD2	.	17	TRBV9	TRBJ2-1	TGTGCCAGCAGCGTTCAATTACTAGCGGGGGGGCCGGATGAGCAGTTCTTC	CASSVQLLAGGPDEQFF
TRBD1	.	12	TRBV3-1	TRBJ2-7	TGTGCCAGCAGCATCACAGGGGACGAGCAGTACTTC	CASSITGDEQYF
TRBD1	.	14	TRBV29-1	TRBJ1-1	TGCAGCGTCAGGGGACAGGGGACGAACACTGAAGCTTTCTTT	CSVRGQGTNTEAFF
TRBD1	.	16	TRBV5-1	TRBJ1-6	TGCGCCAGCAGCTTGGCCGTACAGGGGAACAATTCACCCCTCCACTTT	CASSLAVQGNNSPLHF
TRBD2	.	19	TRBV20-1	TRBJ2-3	TGCAGTGCTAGAGACTCAGGGTGGACGAGCGGGAGGGTTGGAGATACGCAGTATTTT	CSARDSGWTSGRVGDTQYF